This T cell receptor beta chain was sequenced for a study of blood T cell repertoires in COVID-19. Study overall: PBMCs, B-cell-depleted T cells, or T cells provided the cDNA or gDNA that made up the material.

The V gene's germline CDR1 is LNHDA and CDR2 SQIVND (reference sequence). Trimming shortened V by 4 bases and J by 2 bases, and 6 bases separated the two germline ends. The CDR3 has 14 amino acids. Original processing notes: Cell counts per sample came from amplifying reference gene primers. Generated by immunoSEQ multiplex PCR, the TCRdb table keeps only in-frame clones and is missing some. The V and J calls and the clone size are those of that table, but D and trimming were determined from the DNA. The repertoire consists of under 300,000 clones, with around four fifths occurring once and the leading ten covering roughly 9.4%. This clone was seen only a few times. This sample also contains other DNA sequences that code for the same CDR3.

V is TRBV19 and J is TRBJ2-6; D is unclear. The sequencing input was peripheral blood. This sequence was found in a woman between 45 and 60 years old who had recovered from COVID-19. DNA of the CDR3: TGTGCCAGTAGTACCGGAGCTGGGGCCAACGTCCTGACTTTC. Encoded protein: CASSTGAGANVLTF.